These 30 T cell receptor beta chains share one sample of origin, sequenced in a study of T-cell memory formation after mild COVID-19. One entry per CDR3 protein, called by TCRdb with MiXCR from the 5' RACE reads. The data hold 550,000 to 600,000 distinct CDR3 sequences, with 15% to 20% observed a single time. Sequenced sample: PBMCs or a T cell subset sorted from them (not recorded which). The receptors derive from an adult woman who had mild COVID-19 (a few samples of this study predate the infection). Cell type and time point are not known.

The chain joins TRBV19 to TRBJ2-5, with D possibly being TRBD1 (5 bases). The CDR3 runs to 14 residues. Deletions cut 6 bases from V and 4 bases from J, with 15 bases between. CDR1 is LNHDA, CDR2 SQIVND, per germline (reference sequence). CDR3: CASSFRVRGETQYF. The CDR3 DNA reads as TGTGCCAGTAGCTTCAGGGTAAGGGGAGAGACCCAGTACTTC.

This clonotype was observed a few times. CDR3 sequence reads: CSARGQGPNTGELFF. CDR3 sequence (DNA): TGCAGTGCTAGGGGACAGGGCCCGAACACCGGGGAGCTGTTTTTT. The genes are TRBV20-1 and TRBJ2-2; 9 positions agree with TRBD1. V gave up 3 bases and J gave up 0 bases; unmatched junction bases: 2. Germline V gene data show CDR1 as DFQATT and CDR2 as SNEGSKA (reference sequence). The CDR3 runs 15 residues.

The chain couples TRBV20-1 to TRBJ1-1; the D gene is possibly TRBD1 (6 bases). The germline V and J ends were trimmed by 5 bases and 11 bases, with 15 bases remaining between them. The germline CDR1 and CDR2 sequences are DFQATT and SNEGSKA (reference sequence). This CDR3 has 11 residues. The CDR3 DNA reads as TGCAGTGCTCCAAACAGGGCGCGGGCTTTCTTT. Translation: CSAPNRARAFF.

This clonotype has more than one count but fewer than ten. The chain couples TRBV4-1 to TRBJ1-6, with D possibly matching TRBD1 (6 bases). Trimming stripped 1 base from V and 7 bases from J, with 11 bases between. The CDR3 runs to 15 residues. Germline CDR1 and CDR2: MGHRA and YSYEKL. The CDR3, as DNA: TGCGCCAGCAGCCAAGGACAGGCTGTAAATTCACCCCTCCACTTT. Translating gives CASSQGQAVNSPLHF.

Only a few counts were recorded for this clonotype. The chain employs TRBV25-1 and TRBJ2-7; no firm D call. The germline gives CDR1 MGHDK, CDR2 SYGVNS. The CDR3 length is 13 residues. V lost 2 bases to trimming and J lost 3 bases, with 8 bases between them. CDR3: CASSETMYYEQYF. The CDR3 DNA follows: TGTGCCAGCAGTGAAACTATGTACTACGAGCAGTACTTC.

J is TRBJ2-3 and V is TRBV27; 7 bases align to TRBD1. Germline V gives CDR1 MNHEY, CDR2 SMNVEV (reference sequence). The length of the CDR3 is 13 residues. Unmatched junction bases numbered 4, after V lost 0 bases and J lost 10 bases. The CDR3 bases are TGTGCCAGCAGTTTATCAGGGGGCAATGCGCAGTATTTT. It is translated as CASSLSGGNAQYF.

There are a few counts of this clonotype. The CDR3 loop is CASSIVVISGANVLTF. DNA for the CDR3: TGTGCCAGTAGTATCGTCGTAATCTCTGGGGCCAACGTCCTGACTTTC. The chain joins TRBV19 to TRBJ2-6; D remains unclear. The CDR3 is 16 amino acids. Germline values: CDR1 LNHDA, CDR2 SQIVND (reference sequence). V dropped 3 bases and J dropped 0 bases, with 9 bases sitting between them.

This clonotype came up a few times. CDR3 amino acids: CSGDSYTEAFF. The CDR3 nucleotides are TGCAGCGGCGACAGCTACACTGAAGCTTTCTTT. The V gene is TRBV29-1, the J gene TRBJ1-1; tentative D call: TRBD1 (5 bases). The germline V and J ends were trimmed by 7 bases and 3 bases, with 9 bases remaining between them. CDR3 length equals 11 residues. CDR1 is SQVTM, CDR2 ANQGSEA, per germline.

This clonotype has just a few counts. The rearrangement uses TRBV12-3 or TRBV12-4 and TRBJ2-3; unclear D gene. The CDR3 spans 14 residues. V was trimmed by 6 bases and J by 2 bases, leaving 12 bases between them. The CDR3, as DNA: TGTGCCAGCAGGTGGCAGGTGAACACAGATACGCAGTATTTT. This encodes CASRWQVNTDTQYF.

In this sample, this clonotype turned up a few times. The chain carries TRBV4-2 and TRBJ2-3, with D tentatively TRBD2 (6 bases). Trimming removed 0 bases at V and 5 bases at J, with 15 bases between. CDR1 is LGHNA, CDR2 YNFKEQ, per germline. There are 16 residues in the CDR3. This chain's CDR3 is CASSQDYGTARDTQYF. CDR3 coding DNA: TGTGCCAGCAGCCAAGATTACGGGACTGCCCGAGATACGCAGTATTTT.

The rearrangement uses TRBV7-8 and TRBJ2-3; the D is unclear. The CDR3 sequence is 16 residues long. The germline gives CDR1 SGHVS, CDR2 FQNEAQ. Trimming removed 5 bases from V and 3 bases from J, with 18 bases in between. The CDR3 DNA follows: TGTGCCAGCAGCCCCCATCGCGGCAGCGTGACAGATACGCAGTATTTT. It specifies CASSPHRGSVTDTQYF.

This chain links TRBV5-1 with TRBJ2-5; TRBD1 matches 7 bases. With V trimmed by 2 bases and J by 2 bases, 3 bases remained unmatched. The CDR3 contains 14 residues. From germline, CDR1 is SGHRS and CDR2 YFSETQ. CDR3 nucleotide sequence: TGCGCCAGCAGCTTAGGACAGGAGCAAGAGACCCAGTACTTC. Its protein is CASSLGQEQETQYF.

V and J are TRBV7-2 and TRBJ2-3; tentative D call: TRBD2 (6 bases). Trimming stripped 2 bases from V and 1 base from J, with 16 bases between. Germline V gene sequence: CDR1 SGHTA, CDR2 FQGNSA. The CDR3 is made up of 17 amino acids. For the CDR3, the DNA is TGTGCCAGCAGCTTAAGGCCGCGGGGAGTGGGCACAGATACGCAGTATTTT. Translating gives CASSLRPRGVGTDTQYF. The full variable domain, in which reference TRBV7-2 and TRBJ2-3 provide the parts outside the CDR3, is GAGVSQSPSNKVTEKGKDVELRCDPISGHTALYWYRQSLGQGLEFLIYFQGNSAPDKSGLPSDRFSAERTGGSVSTLTIQRTQQEDSAVYLCASSLRPRGVGTDTQYFGPGTRLTVL.

The J gene is TRBJ1-5, the V gene TRBV18, with D maybe TRBD1 (5 bases). CDR3 size: 14 residues. CDR1 KGHSH and CDR2 LQKENI come from the germline V gene. V was shortened by 2 bases and J by 4 bases, with 9 bases between the two germline ends. The CDR3 DNA sequence: TGTGCCAGCTCACCATTTCAGGGAAATCAGCCCCAGCATTTT. Amino acid sequence: CASSPFQGNQPQHF.

The chain employs TRBV6-2 or TRBV6-3 and TRBJ1-1, with TRBD1 identical over 9 bases. The germline CDR1 and CDR2 sequences are MNHEY and SVGEGT. The CDR3 sequence is 16 residues long. The J segment lost 2 bases and the V segment lost 0 bases, leaving 4 bases of the junction unmatched. The CDR3 nucleotides are TGTGCCAGCAGTTACTCGACAGGGGGACTCAACACTGAAGCTTTCTTT. Its translation is CASSYSTGGLNTEAFF.

This clonotype was recorded at least ten times. The V call is TRBV5-1, the J call TRBJ2-7, with 8 bases fitting TRBD1. This CDR3 has 14 amino acids. J gave up 2 bases and V 4 bases, and 5 bases lay outside the gene matches. Germline CDR1 SGHRS, CDR2 YFSETQ. This chain's CDR3 is CASSARDRPYEQYF. The CDR3 DNA sequence: TGCGCCAGCAGCGCTCGGGACAGGCCCTACGAGCAGTACTTC.

The V call is TRBV29-1, the J call TRBJ2-1; no reliable D call. V was pared by 1 base and J by 6 bases, with 1 base between. CDR3 length equals 10 residues. CDR1 and CDR2 (germline): SQVTM, ANQGSEA. CDR3 loop: CSVEGNEQFF. CDR3 sequence (DNA): TGCAGCGTTGAAGGCAATGAGCAGTTCTTC.

Only a few counts were recorded for this clonotype. The CDR3 DNA is TGTGCCAGCGGCGGACAGGGGTACACCGGGGAGCTGTTTTTT. Translated, it gives CASGGQGYTGELFF. V is TRBV7-9 and J is TRBJ2-2; TRBD1 agrees at 9 bases. J gave up 3 bases and V 8 bases, and 4 bases lay outside the gene matches. Germline values: CDR1 SEHNR, CDR2 FQNEAQ (reference sequence). The CDR3 consists of 14 residues.

This clonotype was counted only a few times. J is TRBJ1-5 and V is TRBV4-1; D unclear. This CDR3 has 14 residues. Germline V gene lookup returns CDR1 MGHRA and CDR2 YSYEKL. The V end was cut by 4 bases, the J end by 2 bases, with 9 bases between. CDR3 nucleotide sequence: TGCGCCAGCAGCCTCAGCGTTGGCAATCAGCCCCAGCATTTT. This sequence encodes CASSLSVGNQPQHF.

In its sample, this clonotype was seen a few times. The DNA for the CDR3 is TGTGCCAACGTCCGGGAGATAGATACGCAGTATTTT. Translated, it gives CANVREIDTQYF. This chain connects TRBV6-2 or TRBV6-3 to TRBJ2-3; maybe TRBD2 (6 bases). Trimming left V 10 bases short and J 5 bases short, with 13 bases between. Per the germline V gene, CDR1 is MNHEY and CDR2 is SVGEGT. This CDR3 is 12 amino acids long.

This clonotype was seen only a few times. The V gene is TRBV24-1, the J gene TRBJ2-7; 9 bases agree with TRBD1. Germline-derived CDR1 and CDR2 are KGHDR and SFDVKD. The CDR3 runs 15 residues. V lost 5 bases to trimming and J lost 5 bases; unmatched junction nucleotides: 9. DNA for the CDR3: TGTGCCACCAGTGCCTGGGGGACAGGGCGGCACGAGCAGTACTTC. Its protein product is CATSAWGTGRHEQYF.

This clonotype has more than one count but fewer than ten. The genes are TRBV15 and TRBJ2-7; no reliable D call. Between the trimmed V and J ends, which lost 0 bases and 2 bases, there was a span of 8 bases. Germline V lookup: CDR1 LNHNV, CDR2 YYDKDF (reference sequence). CDR3 length equals 14 residues. The CDR3 region has the DNA TGTGCCACCAGCAGAGAGGGTGGGACCTACGAGCAGTACTTC. This translates into CATSREGGTYEQYF.

This clonotype was found a few times. The chain has TRBV14 and TRBJ1-2; 7 bases match TRBD1. CDR3 length equals 14 residues. Unmatched junction bases numbered 4, after V lost 2 bases and J lost 4 bases. Per the germline V gene, CDR1 is SGHDN and CDR2 is FVKESK. The CDR3 reads CASSQYQGGYGYTF. DNA for the CDR3: TGTGCCAGCAGCCAATATCAGGGGGGCTATGGCTACACCTTC.

Only a few counts were recorded for this clonotype. This rearrangement joins TRBV12-3 or TRBV12-4 to TRBJ1-1, with D maybe TRBD1 (6 bases). The CDR3 runs to 14 residues. The V and J ends lost 9 bases and 4 bases respectively, with 18 bases between them. The chain's CDR3 is CASTRGAGGTEAFF. In nucleotides, the CDR3 is TGTGCCAGTACCCGGGGGGCGGGTGGCACTGAAGCTTTCTTT.

This chain links TRBV25-1 with TRBJ2-2; D is unresolved. Per the germline V gene, CDR1 is MGHDK and CDR2 is SYGVNS. The CDR3 has 13 residues. The V end lost 2 bases, the J end lost 4 bases, and 5 bases lay between the germline ends. DNA of the CDR3: TGTGCCAGCAGTGAAGCACCCACCGGGGAGCTGTTTTTT. It specifies CASSEAPTGELFF. The full variable domain, its missing parts supplied by reference TRBV25-1 and TRBJ2-2, is EADIYQTPRYLVIGTGKKITLECSQTMGHDKMYWYQQDPGMELHLIHYSYGVNSTEKGDLSSESTVSRIRTEHFPLTLESARPSHTSQYLCASSEAPTGELFFGEGSRLTVL.

This clonotype has only a few counts. The rearrangement joins TRBV27 to TRBJ1-1; D is possibly TRBD1 (5 bases). V lost 6 bases and J lost 4, with 18 bases in between. Germline assignment: CDR1 MNHEY and CDR2 SMNVEV (reference sequence). The CDR3 is made up of 15 amino acids. The CDR3 sequence: CASRPGVDRSTEAFF. The CDR3 coding sequence is TGTGCCAGCAGGCCTGGGGTCGACAGAAGCACTGAAGCTTTCTTT.

This clonotype was recorded at least ten times. The V gene is TRBV29-1, the J gene TRBJ2-1; 7 bases match TRBD1. The CDR3 loop spans 13 amino acids. CDR1 is SQVTM, CDR2 ANQGSEA, per germline. The J segment lost 9 bases and the V segment lost 4 bases, leaving 9 bases of the junction unmatched. CDR3 nucleotide sequence: TGCAGCGTTGCCCAGACAGGGCCGGGTGAGCAGTTCTTC. Its translation is CSVAQTGPGEQFF.

There are many counts of this clonotype. The V gene is TRBV18, the J gene TRBJ1-1; D call uncertain. The CDR3 is made up of 13 amino acids. Germline-derived CDR1 and CDR2 are KGHSH and LQKENI. The germline V and J ends were trimmed by 6 bases and 1 base, with 9 bases remaining between them. The CDR3, as DNA: TGTGCCAGCTCCGGACGTTCGAACACTGAAGCTTTCTTT. This sequence encodes CASSGRSNTEAFF. Looking up the rest from reference TRBV18 and TRBJ1-1 gives the full variable domain: NAGVMQNPRHLVRRRGQEARLRCSPMKGHSHVYWYRQLPEEGLKFMVYLQKENIIDESGMPKERFSAEFPKEGPSILRIQQVVRGDSAAYFCASSGRSNTEAFFGQGTRLTVV.

The chain combines TRBV12-3 or TRBV12-4 with TRBJ1-2; D call uncertain. V was shortened by 5 bases and J by 3 bases, with 19 bases between the two germline ends. The CDR3 is 16 residues long. CDR3 protein: CASSPNLEAAYYGYTF. The CDR3 DNA follows: TGTGCCAGCAGTCCTAACCTGGAGGCAGCTTACTATGGCTACACCTTC.

The DNA for the CDR3 is TGTGCCACCAGCAGAGTGAATGAGCAGTTCTTC. Translating gives CATSRVNEQFF. The V gene is TRBV15, the J gene TRBJ2-1; the D is unclear. V was pared by 1 base and J by 7 bases, with 2 bases between. The V gene's germline CDR1 is LNHNV and CDR2 YYDKDF (reference sequence). The CDR3 is made up of 11 amino acids.